The 30 T cell receptor beta chains given below trace back to one sample, sequenced in a study of blood T cell repertoires in COVID-19. Generated by immunoSEQ multiplex PCR, the TCRdb table keeps only in-frame clones and is missing some. The sample holds 200,000 to 250,000 clones, approximately 86% seen once. The sample taken for sequencing was peripheral blood. The receptors originated from a woman in her 50s with COVID-19, enrolled during active disease.

The chain employs TRBV12-5 and TRBJ1-5; tentative D call: TRBD1 (6 bases). With 1 base removed from V and 2 bases from J, the gap between germline ends came to 15 bases. Per germline, CDR1 LGHNT and CDR2 FRNRAP. This CDR3 region has 17 residues. The DNA of the CDR3 is TGTGCTAGTGGTTTGGCCCCTCTAGGGGGGGGCAATCAGCCCCAGCATTTT. It yields the protein CASGLAPLGGGNQPQHF.

This clone was seen just once. The chain employs TRBV28 and TRBJ2-1, with D perhaps matching TRBD1 (5 bases). Trimming removed 5 bases from V and 4 bases from J, with 18 bases in between. CDR1 MDHEN and CDR2 SYDVKM come from the germline V gene. This CDR3 is built from 16 residues. CDR3: CASSLTDRNLYNEQFF. CDR3 DNA sequence: TGTGCCAGCAGTCTTACCGACAGAAACCTTTACAATGAGCAGTTCTTC.

The chain uses TRBV7-3 and TRBJ2-7, with TRBD2 as a possible D gene (6 bases). Deletions cut 4 bases from V and 2 bases from J, with 12 bases between. This CDR3 is 14 amino acids long. From germline, CDR1 is SGHTA and CDR2 FQGTGA. The CDR3: CASSSFGGTYEQYF. DNA of the CDR3: TGTGCCAGCAGCTCCTTCGGAGGGACCTACGAGCAGTACTTC.

The V call is TRBV4-1, the J call TRBJ2-2; TRBD1 agrees at 7 bases. There are 16 residues in the CDR3. V lost 1 base, J lost 3 bases, and 5 bases stayed unmatched. The germline gives CDR1 MGHRA, CDR2 YSYEKL. CDR3 residues: CASSQVKGADTGELFF. In DNA form, the CDR3 reads TGCGCCAGCAGCCAAGTCAAGGGGGCCGACACCGGGGAGCTGTTTTTT.

This clone is a singleton in its sample. This chain links TRBV5-6 with TRBJ1-5; D unresolved. The germline CDR1 and CDR2 sequences are SGHDT and YYEEEE. V was pared by 1 base and J by 1 base, with 6 bases between. The CDR3 has 14 amino acids. The CDR3 loop is CASSLTGSNQPQHF. The CDR3 DNA reads as TGTGCCAGCAGCTTGACGGGGAGCAATCAGCCCCAGCATTTT.

This rearrangement joins TRBV9 to TRBJ1-1; D is undetermined. The CDR3 loop spans 16 amino acids. Between the trimmed V and J ends, which lost 4 bases and 0 bases, there was a span of 16 bases. Germline V gene lookup returns CDR1 SGDLS and CDR2 YYNGEE. The CDR3 loop reads CASSHPAAHMNTEAFF. CDR3 DNA: TGTGCCAGCAGCCACCCTGCGGCACACATGAACACTGAAGCTTTCTTT.

This clone was found once. This rearrangement joins TRBV7-8 to TRBJ2-2; the D is unclear. V lost 0 bases and J 0 bases, leaving 5 bases between the germline ends. Germline V gene lookup returns CDR1 SGHVS and CDR2 FQNEAQ. The CDR3 is made up of 15 amino acids. CDR3 coding DNA: TGTGCCAGCAGCTTAGCACCGGCGAACACCGGGGAGCTGTTTTTT. This translates into CASSLAPANTGELFF.

The chain is built from TRBV29-1 and TRBJ1-2, with 7 bases identical to TRBD1. The germline V gene has CDR1 SQVTM and CDR2 ANQGSEA. V shed 7 bases, J shed 6 bases, and the junction held 11 bases outside the gene matches. CDR3 length equals 13 residues. The CDR3 protein is CSGGSEQGNGYTF. The CDR3 region has the DNA TGCAGCGGTGGATCCGAACAGGGGAATGGCTACACCTTC.

The DNA for the CDR3 is TGTGCCAGCAGTTTACAGACAACTAATGAAAAACTGTTTTTT. Residues: CASSLQTTNEKLFF. This chain uses TRBV28 with TRBJ1-4; D not resolved. The germline V and J ends were trimmed by 2 bases and 0 bases, with 4 bases remaining between them. Germline V gene lookup returns CDR1 MDHEN and CDR2 SYDVKM. This CDR3 has 14 residues.

The chain recombines TRBV4-3 with TRBJ1-1, with D uncertain. Germline V gives CDR1 LGHNA, CDR2 YSLEER. The V gene lost 3 bases and the J gene lost 1 base, with 9 bases spanning the gap. The length of the CDR3 is 14 residues. CDR3 sequence reads: CASSQGVRNTEAFF. DNA of the CDR3: TGCGCCAGCAGCCAGGGAGTACGGAACACTGAAGCTTTCTTT.

J is TRBJ2-5 and V is TRBV19, with D unclear. This CDR3 has 13 amino acids. The V and J ends lost 5 bases and 0 bases respectively, with 7 bases between them. The germline V gene has CDR1 LNHDA and CDR2 SQIVND (reference sequence). The CDR3 DNA follows: TGTGCCAGTAGTCATCAGTACCAAGAGACCCAGTACTTC. Encoded protein: CASSHQYQETQYF. Full variable domain (outside the CDR3, taken from reference TRBV19 and TRBJ2-5): DGGITQSPKYLFRKEGQNVTLSCEQNLNHDAMYWYRQDPGQGLRLIYYSQIVNDFQKGDIAEGYSVSREKKESFPLTVTSAQKNPTAFYLCASSHQYQETQYFGPGTRLLVL.

CDR3 residues: CASSGIYRGQETQYF. CDR3 DNA: TGCGCCAGCAGCGGAATCTACAGGGGACAAGAGACCCAGTACTTC. The V gene is TRBV5-1, the J gene TRBJ2-5; 7 bases agree with TRBD1. Germline values: CDR1 SGHRS, CDR2 YFSETQ. The CDR3 contains 15 residues. V dropped 4 bases and J dropped 2; count of bases not matched to a gene: 8. The whole variable domain, filled in from reference TRBV5-1 and TRBJ2-5, reads KAGVTQTPRYLIKTRGQQVTLSCSPISGHRSVSWYQQTPGQGLQFLFEYFSETQRNKGNFPGRFSGRQFSNSRSEMNVSTLELGDSALYLCASSGIYRGQETQYFGPGTRLLVL.

This sequence joins TRBV9 and TRBJ1-2, with TRBD1 matching 7 bases. This CDR3 has 15 residues. Germline V lookup: CDR1 SGDLS, CDR2 YYNGEE. The junction had 6 bases not matched to a gene; V was cut back by 0 bases and J by 4 bases. In nucleotides, the CDR3 is TGTGCCAGCAGCGTAGTCCCAGGGGGATCCTATGGCTACACCTTC. Translated: CASSVVPGGSYGYTF. Using reference TRBV9 and TRBJ1-2 for the parts outside the CDR3, the full variable domain is DSGVTQTPKHLITATGQRVTLRCSPRSGDLSVYWYQQSLDQGLQFLIQYYNGEERAKGNILERFSAQQFPDLHSELNLSSLELGDSALYFCASSVVPGGSYGYTFGSGTRLTVV.

The chain is built from TRBV2 and TRBJ2-3; D is unresolved. The CDR3 has 14 residues. Trimming removed 6 bases from V and 0 bases from J, with 10 bases in between. Per the germline V gene, CDR1 is SNHLY and CDR2 is FYNNEI. The CDR3, as DNA: TGTGCCAGCAGGGCTCCCCCCAGCACAGATACGCAGTATTTT. Its protein product is CASRAPPSTDTQYF.

The chain employs TRBV5-1 and TRBJ1-1; D remains unclear. This CDR3 contains 15 residues. In germline, CDR1 is SGHRS, CDR2 YFSETQ. The V end was cut by 0 bases, the J end by 1 base, with 10 bases between. CDR3 nucleotides: TGCGCCAGCAGCTTGGCCGGGGTCCCGAACACTGAAGCTTTCTTT. It specifies CASSLAGVPNTEAFF.

J is TRBJ2-3 and V is TRBV28; 7 nucleotides line up with TRBD2. The CDR3 extends over 13 amino acids. Germline V gives CDR1 MDHEN, CDR2 SYDVKM. V was clipped by 4 bases and J by 3 bases; unmatched bases: 1. CDR3 sequence: CASSSGGTDTQYF. The CDR3 nucleotides read TGTGCCAGCAGTTCGGGGGGTACAGATACGCAGTATTTT.

The V call is TRBV11-2, the J call TRBJ1-2, with a possible D match to TRBD1 (6 bases). The CDR3 length is 15 residues. Looked up from germline, CDR1 is SGHAT and CDR2 is FQNNGV. With 5 bases removed from V and 4 bases from J, the gap between germline ends came to 17 bases. CDR3 sequence reads: CASSPHKDRVYGYTF. CDR3 sequence (DNA): TGTGCCAGCAGCCCCCATAAGGACAGAGTCTATGGCTACACCTTC.

The genes are TRBV15 and TRBJ2-4; D is perhaps TRBD2 (6 bases). Germline-derived CDR1 and CDR2 are LNHNV and YYDKDF (reference sequence). The CDR3 is made up of 14 amino acids. V was pared by 0 bases and J by 7 bases, with 10 bases between. The CDR3 DNA reads as TGTGCCACCAGCAGAGATGCGGGGAGTAACATTCAGTACTTC. Amino acid sequence: CATSRDAGSNIQYF.

The chain joins TRBV13 to TRBJ2-1, with 7 bases that match TRBD1. The CDR3 extends over 14 amino acids. V was pared by 6 bases and J by 7 bases, with 9 bases of the junction left unmatched. Per the germline V gene, CDR1 is PRHDT and CDR2 is FYEKMQ (reference sequence). The CDR3 loop reads CASSSPSRGNEQFF. In DNA form, the CDR3 reads TGTGCCAGCAGTTCACCGAGCAGGGGGAATGAGCAGTTCTTC.

The rearrangement links TRBV30 to TRBJ2-6, with 9 bases fitting TRBD1. The CDR3 contains 16 residues. The germline gives CDR1 GTSNPN, CDR2 SVGIG (reference sequence). The ends lost 7 bases at V and 0 bases at J; junction bases unmatched: 7. The CDR3, as DNA: TGTGCCTCACGGACAGGGGAGTTCTCTGGGGCCAACGTCCTGACTTTC. Encoded protein: CASRTGEFSGANVLTF.

V and J are TRBV28 and TRBJ2-7, with TRBD1 as a possible D gene (5 bases). Trimming stripped 5 bases from V and 4 bases from J, with 24 bases between. Per germline, CDR1 MDHEN and CDR2 SYDVKM. CDR3 size: 17 residues. Here the CDR3 DNA reads TGTGCCAGCAGTCCAAACTCTTGGTCCCGCCAGGGTTACGAGCAGTACTTC. Protein product: CASSPNSWSRQGYEQYF.

The J gene is TRBJ1-4, the V gene TRBV7-2; D is undetermined. Trimming stripped 5 bases from V and 0 bases from J, with 7 bases between. This CDR3 spans 14 amino acids. The germline V gene has CDR1 SGHTA and CDR2 FQGNSA. The CDR3 bases are TGTGCCAGCAGCCGGCGGGCAACTAATGAAAAACTGTTTTTT. Translating it yields CASSRRATNEKLFF.

V gene TRBV5-6 combines with J gene TRBJ2-7, with a tentative D call TRBD1 (7 bases). CDR1 and CDR2 (germline): SGHDT, YYEEEE. Trimming shortened V by 4 bases and J by 2 bases, and 19 bases separated the two germline ends. The CDR3 is 16 residues long. In nucleotides, the CDR3 is TGTGCCAGCAGCCCCCATCAGGGGGGAACTACCTACGAGCAGTACTTC. Translating gives CASSPHQGGTTYEQYF.

This clone has a handful of counts. The J gene is TRBJ2-7, the V gene TRBV7-9; 7 bases agree with TRBD2. The CDR3 is 12 amino acids. Unmatched junction bases numbered 7, after V lost 5 bases and J lost 9 bases. The germline CDR1 and CDR2 sequences are SEHNR and FQNEAQ (reference sequence). The CDR3 is CASSRGTTRQYF. CDR3 in DNA: TGTGCCAGCAGCCGAGGGACTACTCGGCAGTACTTC.

This rearrangement joins TRBV27 to TRBJ2-7; TRBD1 aligns across 7 bases. Germline values: CDR1 MNHEY, CDR2 SMNVEV (reference sequence). Trimming took 6 bases from V and 3 from J; bases not matched to a gene: 8. The CDR3 sequence is 14 residues long. DNA for the CDR3: TGTGCCAGCAGGCGACAGGGCTTGAACTACGAGCAGTACGTC. Translating gives CASRRQGLNYEQYV.

This sequence joins TRBV7-9 and TRBJ2-1; 7 bases agree with TRBD1. There are 14 residues in the CDR3. Germline CDR1 reads SEHNR; CDR2 reads FQNEAQ (reference sequence). The ends lost 7 bases at V and 4 bases at J; junction bases unmatched: 7. The CDR3 here is CASTRDSIYNEQFF. Written as DNA, the CDR3 is TGTGCCAGCACCCGGGACAGCATTTACAATGAGCAGTTCTTC.

This sequence joins TRBV6-2 or TRBV6-3 and TRBJ2-3; 7 positions agree with TRBD1. V shed 4 bases and J 4 bases; nucleotides not matched to a gene: 5. Germline loops: CDR1 MNHEY, CDR2 SVGEGT. The CDR3 contains 14 residues. CDR3 bases: TGTGCCAGCAGTTTTCTAGGGGGCGCAGATACGCAGTATTTT. Amino acids: CASSFLGGADTQYF.

The rearrangement joins TRBV21-1 to TRBJ1-2; the D call in the table, TRBD1, was not verified against the DNA. TRBV21-1 is classified as a pseudogene. This CDR3 has 19 residues. The CDR3 nucleotides read TGTGCCAACCATTCGATCTCCCCTCCAGGGACAGGGGGGAACTATGGCTACACCTTC. Translating it yields CANHSISPPGTGGNYGYTF.

V is TRBV11-2 and J is TRBJ2-4, with 9 bases identical to TRBD1. J lost 0 bases, V lost 5 bases, and 5 bases had no gene match. This CDR3 contains 16 residues. Germline CDR1 reads SGHAT; CDR2 reads FQNNGV. The CDR3: CASSQRTGVAKNIQYF. The DNA of the CDR3 is TGTGCCAGCAGCCAACGGACAGGGGTAGCCAAAAACATTCAGTACTTC.

V is TRBV28 and J is TRBJ1-1; D not certain. V shed 3 bases and J shed 4 bases, with 6 bases lying between them. CDR1 is MDHEN, CDR2 SYDVKM, per germline. The CDR3 length is 12 residues. For the CDR3, the DNA is TGTGCCAGCAGTTTGAGGGCCACTGAAGCTTTCTTT. This gives the protein CASSLRATEAFF.